Detailed here is one T cell receptor (beta chain). This clone appeared a single time. It has no known antigen specificity. Qualities for individual bases were not recorded, and no much larger clone is one base off. These data belong to a study of blood T cell repertoires in COVID-19 (dated by TCRdb to about 2020). The study in broad terms: Collaborator samples came from the United States, Italy and Spain and covered acute and convalescent phases of COVID-19. A de-identified subject ID, COVID-19 status, age in years and sex were almost always included in the sample metadata. Samples were obtained from the ongoing ImmuneRACE study (first 160 participants) and from about 1,300 subjects provided by 6 global collaborators. Subjects who had been exposed to COVID-19, were actively infected with it, or had recovered from it provided the deeply sampled blood TCRbeta repertoires that made up the dataset. The material from the prospective study consisted of cDNA or gDNA derived from T cells, B-cell-depleted T cells, or PBMCs. The repertoires were released in a freely available public database intended as a resource for research on the immune response to SARS-CoV-2. Where HLA class I and class II types were available, the types were taken from metadata supplied by the sample provider, not from assay-based typing.

Each collaborating institution followed its own protocols to collect whole blood in K2EDTA tubes. For TCRbeta analysis, collaborators shipped samples in one of three forms: frozen whole blood, isolated PBMCs, or DNA extracted from either of those sample types. What the study reported, not specific to this receptor: Clinical and demographic metadata were provided uncurated, with the amount varying by source and participant.

The CDR3, cysteine through phenylalanine, is 12 amino acids long. Only the CDR3 part of the read is kept: 36 bases, read in frame from the first base. V is reduced by 9 bases and J by 4 bases, leaving a spacing of 13 bases between them. The germline V gene encodes CDR1 MNHEY and CDR2 SVGAGI. The immunoSEQ Assay, a bias-controlled multiplex PCR, was used to amplify TCRbeta CDR3 regions from genomic DNA. The original methods were these. The number of nucleated cells in each sample was estimated from the amplification of reference gene primers within the assay. Sequence reads were collapsed and filtered to measure the absolute abundance of every unique TCRbeta CDR3 rearrangement. For each sample, productive Simpson clonality was calculated by taking the square root of Simpson's diversity index across productive rearrangements. The clones in this table, taken by TCRdb from immuneACCESS, are in-frame only. Not every clone is retained; where verified, under half of the shortfall comes from an unresolved V gene, and the cause of the rest is unknown. Clone size and the V and J calls come from that table; the DNA yielded D and trimming. The sample data list about 74,000 clones, and approximately 90% of these were observed just once. The ten top clones hold less than 3% of the sample.

This sequence uses TRBV6-5 and TRBJ2-7, with an unclear D gene assignment. This receptor was obtained from a man between 65 and 85 years old with active or convalescent COVID-19. The specimen was peripheral blood. The encoded CDR3 is CASHSLIYEQYF. In nucleotides, the sequence is TGTGCCAGTCACTCACTCATTTACGAGCAGTACTTC.